The present T cell receptor (beta chain) was sequenced within a study of blood T cell repertoires in COVID-19. Study at large: There were acute and convalescent COVID-19 samples, and they came from the United States, Italy and Spain.

Per the authors' pipeline: Amplification from reference gene primers served as the basis for estimated nucleated cell counts. Here immunoSEQ multiplex PCR was the method, and the copy in TCRdb shows in-frame clones only, minus some. V, J and clone size are taken as reported in that table, and D and trimming were inferred from the DNA itself. Of about 42,000 clones listed, about 88% were seen once; the top ten hold around 2.4%. Source material: peripheral blood. The clonotype comes from a human donor in a cohort sampled during active COVID-19.

CDR3 sequence (DNA): TGTGCCAGCAGTGCCATTGACCCGGGACAGGAAGCTTTCTTT. As protein: CASSAIDPGQEAFF. The chain is built from TRBV25-1 and TRBJ1-1; 7 bases line up with TRBD1. In germline, CDR1 is MGHDK, CDR2 SYGVNS. The CDR3 is made up of 14 amino acids. After removal of 4 bases from V and 8 bases from J, the junction contained 10 bases not matched to a gene.